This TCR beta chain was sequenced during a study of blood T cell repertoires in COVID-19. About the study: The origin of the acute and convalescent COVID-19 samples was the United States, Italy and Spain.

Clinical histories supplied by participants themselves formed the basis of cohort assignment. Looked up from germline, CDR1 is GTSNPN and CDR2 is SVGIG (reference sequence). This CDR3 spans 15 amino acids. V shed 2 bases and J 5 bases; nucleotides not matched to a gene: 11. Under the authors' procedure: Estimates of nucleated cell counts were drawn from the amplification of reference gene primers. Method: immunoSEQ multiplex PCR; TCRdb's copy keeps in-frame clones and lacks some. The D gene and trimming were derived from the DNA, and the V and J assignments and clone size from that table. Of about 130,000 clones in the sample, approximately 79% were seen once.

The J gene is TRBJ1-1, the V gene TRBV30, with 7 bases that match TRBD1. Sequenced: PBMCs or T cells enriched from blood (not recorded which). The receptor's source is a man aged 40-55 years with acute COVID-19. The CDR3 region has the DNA TGTGCCTGGAGTAAGATAGGGGGCGCCGGAACTGAAGCTTTCTTT. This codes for CAWSKIGGAGTEAFF.